This TCR beta chain was documented in a study of CD8 T cells in ankylosing spondylitis. V was pared by 9 bases and J by 5 bases, with 7 bases between. CDR1 and CDR2 from the germline V gene are WNHNN and SYGVQD (reference sequence). The length of the CDR3 is 10 residues. General study findings and limits: Clones linked to disease were reported to show significant enrichment in matched ankylosing spondylitis synovial fluid. A TCR beta motif of eight or nine highly homologous variants seemed to mark ankylosing spondylitis blood. Some of these motif variants have turned up before, in reports on reactive arthritis synovial fluid and blood.

Notes on this clonotype: What it binds is unknown.

Quantitative 5'-RACE was performed with molecular barcodes, and it yielded the TCR beta libraries. MiXCR was run by TCRdb on the 5' RACE reads, yielding one entry per CDR3 protein. Of hundreds of thousands of distinct CDR3 sequences in the sample, roughly 10% were seen once. The source of this sequence is a male donor with ankylosing spondylitis. This rearrangement joins TRBV10-1 to TRBJ2-5; perhaps TRBD1 as D (5 bases). The sample was blood, either unsorted or a sorted T cell fraction (not recorded which). The CDR3 region is CARAGETQYF. The CDR3 nucleotides read TGCGCCAGGGCAGGGGAGACCCAGTACTTC.